This paragraph covers one T cell receptor (beta chain) sequence. Enrollees, about 18 to 90 years old, lived in fewer than 25 US areas. In assigning cohorts, the study relied on participant-reported clinical history. The entry originates in a study of blood T cell repertoires in COVID-19. For the study at large: Material from acute and convalescent COVID-19 was sourced from the United States, Italy and Spain. The analysed material was cDNA or gDNA that came from T cells, B-cell-depleted T cells, or PBMCs.

The table came from immunoSEQ multiplex PCR; TCRdb's copy has only in-frame clones and leaves some out. The sample has roughly 190,000 clones; roughly 84% are singletons. The source is a woman in her thirties who had been exposed to COVID-19. The sample consisted of PBMCs or T cells enriched from blood (not recorded which).

In DNA, the CDR3 is TGCAGTGCTAGTCCAGGGGGGAACGAGCAGTACTTC. It encodes CSASPGGNEQYF. J is TRBJ2-7 and V is TRBV20-1; D is perhaps TRBD1 (7 bases). CDR1 is DFQATT and CDR2 is SNEGSKA in the germline V gene (reference sequence). The ends were cut back, 3 bases at V and 5 bases at J, with 11 bases in the middle. The CDR3 is made up of 12 amino acids.